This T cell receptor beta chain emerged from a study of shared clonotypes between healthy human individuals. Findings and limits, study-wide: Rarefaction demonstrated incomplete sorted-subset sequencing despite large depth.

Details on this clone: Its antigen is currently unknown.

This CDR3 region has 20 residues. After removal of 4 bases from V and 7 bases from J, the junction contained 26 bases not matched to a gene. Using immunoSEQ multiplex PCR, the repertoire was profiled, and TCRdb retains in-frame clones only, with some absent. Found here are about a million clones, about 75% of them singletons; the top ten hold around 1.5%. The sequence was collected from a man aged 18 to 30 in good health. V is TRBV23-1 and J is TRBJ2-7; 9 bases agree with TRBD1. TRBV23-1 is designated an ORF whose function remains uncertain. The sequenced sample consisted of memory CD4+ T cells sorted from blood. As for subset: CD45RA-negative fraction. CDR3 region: CASSLSGDRDIPVSSREQYF. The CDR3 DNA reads TGCGCCAGCAGTCTATCGGGGGACAGGGACATCCCGGTCTCTAGTAGAGAGCAGTACTTC.